The entry below gives a single TCR beta chain sequence along with its context. What it binds is unknown. The sample contains more than one DNA sequence encoding this CDR3. The V gene lost 0 bases and the J gene lost 6 bases, with 5 bases spanning the gap. The length of the CDR3 is 12 residues. CDR1 and CDR2 from the germline V gene are MNHEY and SVGAGI. This sample stems from a study of cytomegalovirus exposure and HLA in healthy donors. Use of 60 Vbeta and 13 Jbeta primers characterized the PCR. Assay used: immunoSEQ multiplex PCR; TCRdb lists only in-frame clones, some missing. The sample has 45,000 to 65,000 clones. Findings and caveats of the study: About 87% or about 30% of the time was how often most TCR beta V segments were productive, according to an earlier analysis. Some V segments could not be told apart, so they were left out, TRBV6-2 and TRBV6-3 among them.

The chain recombines TRBV6-5 with TRBJ1-1; D is undetermined. Input material: PBMCs. The TCR sequence derives from a man younger than 35 in good health and CMV-seropositive. The CDR3 sequence: CASSYSGAEAFF. CDR3 nucleotide sequence: TGTGCCAGCAGTTACTCGGGCGCTGAAGCTTTCTTT.